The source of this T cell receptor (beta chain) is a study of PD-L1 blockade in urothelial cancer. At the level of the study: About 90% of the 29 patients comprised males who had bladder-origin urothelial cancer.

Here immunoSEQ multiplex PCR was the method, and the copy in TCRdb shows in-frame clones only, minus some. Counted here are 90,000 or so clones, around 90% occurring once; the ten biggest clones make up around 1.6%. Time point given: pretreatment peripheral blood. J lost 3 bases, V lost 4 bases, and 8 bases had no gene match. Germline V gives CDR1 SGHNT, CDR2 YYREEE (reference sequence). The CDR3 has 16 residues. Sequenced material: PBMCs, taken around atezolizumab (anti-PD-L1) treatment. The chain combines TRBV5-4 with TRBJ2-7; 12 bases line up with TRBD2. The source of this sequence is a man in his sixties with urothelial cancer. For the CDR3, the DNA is TGTGCCAGCAGCCCCGCTAGCGGGAGGGCCCTCTACGAGCAGTACTTC. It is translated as CASSPASGRALYEQYF.